Shown below are 30 T cell receptor beta chains from a single sample sequenced in a study of T cells in Graves' hyperthyroidism and ophthalmopathy. TCR beta CDR3 region amplification was performed from RNA transcripts. When the TCR CDR3 underwent first-round RT-PCR, the HTBI primer set was used. One entry per CDR3 protein results from TCRdb running MiXCR on the multiplex PCR reads. Here the sample spans about 720,000 distinct CDR3 sequences, 15% to 20% being singletons. The sample was blood. The receptors come from a man aged 18 to 29 with Graves' hyperthyroidism.

This clonotype was seen ten or more times. CDR3 sequence (DNA): TGCAGTGCTAGGGCCCCAAGGCTAGCGGGGATCGAGCAGTACTTC. Protein: CSARAPRLAGIEQYF. The rearrangement joins TRBV20-1 to TRBJ2-7, with TRBD2 matching 9 bases. CDR1 and CDR2 (germline): DFQATT, SNEGSKA (reference sequence). The CDR3 is made up of 15 amino acids. V gave up 3 bases and J gave up 6 bases; unmatched junction bases: 12.

This clonotype appeared many times. The chain recombines TRBV12-3 or TRBV12-4 with TRBJ2-5, with TRBD1 identical over 7 bases. V trimming: 4 bases; J trimming: 5 bases; junction bases outside the gene matches: 16. This CDR3 is 17 amino acids long. The CDR3 loop reads CASSSPLMIDRVETQYF. The DNA of the CDR3 is TGTGCCAGCAGTTCCCCTCTTATGATAGACAGGGTTGAGACCCAGTACTTC.

This clonotype was seen at least ten times. The chain uses TRBV28 and TRBJ2-3; the match to TRBD2 covers 8 bases. Per germline, CDR1 MDHEN and CDR2 SYDVKM. CDR3 size: 18 residues. V trimming: 3 bases; J trimming: 6 bases; junction bases outside the gene matches: 17. Written as DNA, the CDR3 is TGTGCCAGCAGTTTCCCAACCTCCATAAGCGGGAGTCCGGATACGCAGTATTTT. Residues: CASSFPTSISGSPDTQYF.

This clonotype has ten or more counts. This chain connects TRBV6-5 to TRBJ2-3; 9 nucleotides line up with TRBD1. Germline values: CDR1 MNHEY, CDR2 SVGAGI. CDR3 length: 15 residues. V dropped 4 bases and J dropped 4; count of bases not matched to a gene: 6. DNA for the CDR3: TGTGCCAGCAGTTTGACCGGGACAGGGTCAGATACGCAGTATTTT. Translated, it gives CASSLTGTGSDTQYF.

The rearrangement links TRBV7-9 to TRBJ2-1; D ambiguous. The CDR3 is made up of 11 amino acids. CDR1 and CDR2 (germline): SEHNR, FQNEAQ (reference sequence). Trimming took 5 bases from V and 8 from J, leaving 7 bases between them. CDR3 in amino acids: CASSLAHEQFF. CDR3 in DNA: TGTGCCAGCAGCCTCGCGCATGAGCAGTTCTTC. Complete variable domain (other parts from reference TRBV7-9 and TRBJ2-1): DTGVSQNPRHKITKRGQNVTFRCDPISEHNRLYWYRQTLGQGPEFLTYFQNEAQLEKSRLLSDRFSAERPKGSFSTLEIQRTEQGDSAMYLCASSLAHEQFFGPGTRLTVL.

The chain is built from TRBV5-5 and TRBJ2-3, with D possibly being TRBD1 (5 bases). The V end was cut by 0 bases, the J end by 6 bases, with 11 bases between. Per germline, CDR1 SGHKS and CDR2 YYEKEE (reference sequence). The CDR3 consists of 14 residues. In nucleotides, the CDR3 is TGTGCCAGCAGCTTGGCCCAGGGTTTGGATACGCAGTATTTT. Protein sequence: CASSLAQGLDTQYF. Filled out from reference TRBV5-5 and TRBJ2-3, the complete variable domain reads DAGVTQSPTHLIKTRGQQVTLRCSPISGHKSVSWYQQVLGQGPQFIFQYYEKEERGRGNFPDRFSARQFPNYSSELNVNALLLGDSALYLCASSLAQGLDTQYFGPGTRLTVL.

This clonotype was recorded many times. The chain is built from TRBV28 and TRBJ2-6; 12 bases fit TRBD1. There are 17 residues in the CDR3. V shed 4 bases, J shed 2 bases, and the junction held 3 bases outside the gene matches. CDR1 MDHEN and CDR2 SYDVKM come from the germline V gene. Written as DNA, the CDR3 is TGTGCCAGCAGTTCTGGGACAGGGGGCACTGGGGCCAACGTCCTGACTTTC. Translating it yields CASSSGTGGTGANVLTF.

This clonotype occurred a few times. This rearrangement joins TRBV3-1 to TRBJ2-3; 11 nucleotides agree with TRBD1. CDR1 LGHDT and CDR2 YNNKEL come from the germline V gene (reference sequence). V gave up 4 bases and J gave up 2 bases; unmatched junction bases: 23. CDR3 length: 22 residues. As DNA, the CDR3 is TGTGCCAGCAGCCCGGACAGGGGGCAGGGATCAAACCCGCCTAGTGACACAGATACGCAGTATTTT. It is translated as CASSPDRGQGSNPPSDTDTQYF.

V is TRBV20-1 and J is TRBJ2-2; 9 bases match TRBD2. After removal of 0 bases from V and 7 bases from J, the junction contained 12 bases not matched to a gene. Germline V gene lookup returns CDR1 DFQATT and CDR2 SNEGSKA (reference sequence). CDR3 length: 17 amino acids. As DNA, the CDR3 is TGCAGTGCTAGAGATCAGGGGCGGGAGGGCCGGTTCGGGGAGCTGTTTTTT. Translated, it gives CSARDQGREGRFGELFF.

This clonotype showed up just a few times. The chain uses TRBV4-2 and TRBJ2-5; 10 bases are a match to TRBD1. Germline V gene sequence: CDR1 LGHNA, CDR2 YNFKEQ. There are 15 residues in the CDR3. The junction had 6 bases not matched to a gene; V was cut back by 3 bases and J by 5 bases. CDR3 sequence: CASSHSGTGVETQYF. The CDR3 DNA is TGTGCCAGCAGCCACTCCGGGACAGGGGTGGAGACCCAGTACTTC.

There are a few counts of this clonotype. V gene TRBV27 combines with J gene TRBJ1-5; D call uncertain. Trimming took off 5 bases at V and 3 bases at J, with 11 bases between the two ends. CDR1 MNHEY and CDR2 SMNVEV come from the germline V gene (reference sequence). CDR3 length: 14 residues. The CDR3 DNA reads TGTGCCAGCAGTCAAAACTCCAACAATCAGCCCCAGCATTTT. As protein: CASSQNSNNQPQHF.

This clonotype appeared a few times. The rearrangement links TRBV28 to TRBJ2-3; D is undetermined. CDR1 MDHEN and CDR2 SYDVKM come from the germline V gene. Trimming left V 7 bases short and J 0 bases short, with 14 bases between. The length of the CDR3 is 15 residues. Here the CDR3 DNA reads TGTGCCAGCACCTGGACGGGTACTAGCACAGATACGCAGTATTTT. The encoded protein is CASTWTGTSTDTQYF.

This clonotype was seen ten or more times. The chain joins TRBV6-2 or TRBV6-3 to TRBJ2-7; TRBD2 agrees at 12 bases. Germline lookup yields CDR1 MNHEY and CDR2 SVGEGT. J lost 3 bases, V lost 5 bases, and 2 bases had no gene match. The CDR3 contains 14 residues. For the CDR3, the DNA is TGTGCCAGCAGTAGACTAGCGGGAGTCTACGAGCAGTACTTC. It translates to CASSRLAGVYEQYF.

V is TRBV6-2 or TRBV6-3 and J is TRBJ2-5; possible D gene TRBD1, 6 bases. The CDR3 length is 14 residues. V dropped 3 bases and J dropped 5 bases, with 13 bases sitting between them. Germline assignment: CDR1 MNHEY and CDR2 SVGEGT. The CDR3 sequence: CASSYSGESETQYF. The CDR3 DNA sequence: TGTGCCAGCAGTTATTCAGGGGAATCGGAGACCCAGTACTTC.

This clonotype was detected only a few times. The chain carries TRBV18 and TRBJ1-2; 7 bases map to TRBD1. Germline CDR1 KGHSH, CDR2 LQKENI. This CDR3 has 14 amino acids. Germline trimming cut 1 base from V and 2 bases from J; bases unmatched to any gene: 1. The CDR3 here is CASSPRDRNYGYTF. In DNA, the CDR3 is TGTGCCAGCTCACCACGGGACAGAAACTATGGCTACACCTTC.

This clonotype was seen a few times. The chain recombines TRBV12-3 or TRBV12-4 with TRBJ1-5; 8 bases match TRBD1. V gave up 6 bases and J gave up 7 bases; unmatched junction bases: 11. The CDR3 is 15 residues long. CDR3 sequence reads: CASSLRQGTEQPQHF. CDR3 nucleotide sequence: TGTGCCAGCAGCTTACGACAGGGGACGGAGCAGCCCCAGCATTTT.

V is TRBV12-3 or TRBV12-4 and J is TRBJ1-2; TRBD1 aligns across 11 bases. The CDR3 has 15 amino acids. V shed 2 bases and J 8 bases; nucleotides not matched to a gene: 7. For the CDR3, the DNA is TGTGCCAGCAGTTTAACCGGACAGGGGGCGTCCGGCTACACCTTC. This gives the protein CASSLTGQGASGYTF.

The chain recombines TRBV15 with TRBJ2-5; TRBD2 might be the D (7 bases). Germline V gives CDR1 LNHNV, CDR2 YYDKDF (reference sequence). CDR3 length: 16 residues. The ends were cut back, 1 base at V and 4 bases at J, with 16 bases in the middle. CDR3 residues: CATSRGEGGGRETQYF. The CDR3 bases are TGTGCCACCAGCAGAGGTGAAGGGGGGGGCCGAGAGACCCAGTACTTC.

The V call is TRBV5-4, the J call TRBJ2-1; D gene ambiguous. There are 16 residues in the CDR3. Germline-derived CDR1 and CDR2 are SGHNT and YYREEE (reference sequence). Trimming cost V 1 base and J 4 bases, with 15 bases left between them. In nucleotides, the CDR3 is TGTGCCAGCAGCTTGCTTCGTATCGGTGGGTACAATGAGCAGTTCTTC. Translating gives CASSLLRIGGYNEQFF.

This clonotype was seen many times. The genes are TRBV7-2 and TRBJ2-5, with TRBD1 matching 9 bases. The CDR3 covers 16 residues. J lost 1 base, V lost 5 bases, and 8 bases had no gene match. CDR1 is SGHTA and CDR2 is FQGNSA in the germline V gene. The CDR3 region has the DNA TGTGCCAGCAGCGGGAGGACAGGGGAGGGCCAAGAGACCCAGTACTTC. The encoded protein is CASSGRTGEGQETQYF.

This clonotype was detected only a few times. V usage is TRBV12-3 or TRBV12-4 and J usage is TRBJ1-3; tentatively, D is TRBD1 (5 bases). The V and J ends lost 3 bases and 4 bases respectively, with 7 bases between them. There are 13 residues in the CDR3. Written as DNA, the CDR3 is TGTGCCAGCAGTTTGACAGAAGGAAACACCATATATTTT. Encoded protein: CASSLTEGNTIYF.

The chain carries TRBV10-1 and TRBJ2-1; D might be TRBD2 (6 bases). Between the trimmed V and J ends, which lost 5 bases and 0 bases, there was a span of 11 bases. The CDR3 consists of 15 residues. Germline CDR1 and CDR2: WNHNN and SYGVQD (reference sequence). Written as DNA, the CDR3 is TGCGCCAGCAGTCGGGGACTCAGCTCCTACAATGAGCAGTTCTTC. Translating gives CASSRGLSSYNEQFF.

This clonotype was seen at least ten times. The chain employs TRBV20-1 and TRBJ1-1; 7 positions agree with TRBD1. Germline assignment: CDR1 DFQATT and CDR2 SNEGSKA (reference sequence). The CDR3 totals 12 residues. Trimming removed 5 bases from V and 3 bases from J; junction bases left unmatched: 3. The CDR3 sequence is CSARQGYTEAFF. In DNA form, the CDR3 reads TGCAGTGCTCGACAGGGCTACACTGAAGCTTTCTTT.

This clonotype has at least ten counts. This chain joins TRBV27 and TRBJ2-5; 13 bases match TRBD2. Germline CDR1 MNHEY, CDR2 SMNVEV (reference sequence). The CDR3 has 17 amino acids. Trimming removed 4 bases from V and 3 bases from J; junction bases left unmatched: 8. The CDR3 region has the DNA TGTGCCAGCAGTTCACTAGCGGGAGGGCCTAAGGAAGAGACCCAGTACTTC. This sequence encodes CASSSLAGGPKEETQYF.

This clonotype was detected only a few times. The chain carries TRBV4-1 and TRBJ2-5, with D possibly being TRBD2 (6 bases). The CDR3 has 18 amino acids. Germline CDR1 reads MGHRA; CDR2 reads YSYEKL. Trimming pared 1 base from V and 0 bases from J, leaving 18 bases between. CDR3 nucleotide sequence: TGCGCCAGCAGCCAAGGGAAAGGGCTAGCGAGATACCAAGAGACCCAGTACTTC. Protein: CASSQGKGLARYQETQYF.

Ten or more counts support this clonotype. J is TRBJ2-1 and V is TRBV18; 11 nucleotides align to TRBD2. This CDR3 comprises 16 residues. J was trimmed by 9 bases and V by 2 bases; bases with no gene match: 9. The germline V gene encodes CDR1 KGHSH and CDR2 LQKENI. The CDR3 coding sequence is TGTGCCAGCTCACCAAGCCTAGCGGGAGGTAACGGTGAGCAGTTCTTC. Translation gives CASSPSLAGGNGEQFF.

The J gene is TRBJ2-4, the V gene TRBV4-2; possible D gene TRBD2, 5 bases. The CDR3 is 17 residues long. V lost 0 bases, J lost 6 bases, and 18 bases lay in between. Germline CDR1 LGHNA, CDR2 YNFKEQ. CDR3 nucleotide sequence: TGTGCCAGCAGCCAAGATAGGCCCGGAAGAGGAGGAAACATTCAGTACTTC. It encodes CASSQDRPGRGGNIQYF.

Many counts were recorded for this clonotype. The chain couples TRBV7-8 to TRBJ2-1; D might be TRBD2 (6 bases). The V gene's germline CDR1 is SGHVS and CDR2 FQNEAQ. Trimming took 4 bases from V and 8 from J, leaving 24 bases between them. This CDR3 has 17 amino acids. The CDR3 here is CASSSDAPGLPGYEQFF. The CDR3, as DNA: TGTGCCAGCAGCTCAGACGCACCGGGACTTCCCGGCTATGAGCAGTTCTTC.

This clonotype was recorded only once. The chain uses TRBV7-2 and TRBJ2-2, with a weak D call TRBD1 (6 bases). V was clipped by 5 bases and J by 8 bases, with 21 bases between them. The germline CDR1 and CDR2 sequences are SGHTA and FQGNSA. The CDR3 is 16 residues long. The CDR3 sequence is CASSHNAGAPRGELFF. CDR3 bases: TGTGCCAGCAGCCACAACGCAGGGGCGCCTAGGGGGGAGCTGTTTTTT.

This clonotype was seen many times. The chain uses TRBV18 and TRBJ2-7; tentatively, D is TRBD1 (7 bases). Germline V CDR1 and CDR2: KGHSH, LQKENI. The V end lost 3 bases, the J end lost 9 bases, and 27 bases lay between the germline ends. The CDR3 spans 17 residues. In DNA, the CDR3 is TGTGCCAGCTCACCGGGCGGACTACAGGGGCCGTTGGTTGCGCAGTACTTC. Amino acid sequence: CASSPGGLQGPLVAQYF.